This T cell receptor beta chain was sequenced in a study of shared clonotypes between healthy human individuals. Whole-study results and caveats: Generation probability values for non-shared clonotypes were lower than those for clonotypes shared by all four donors.

Of note for this clone: The antigen remains undetermined.

V lost 3 bases, J lost 3 bases, and 9 bases lay in between. Looked up from germline, CDR1 is SGHVS and CDR2 is FNYEAQ. CDR3 size: 14 residues. Evenly divided among several immunoSEQ plates was the genomic DNA of each subset. Clones were read by immunoSEQ multiplex PCR, and TCRdb kept only the in-frame ones, dropping some. This sample has 2 million to 2.5 million clones, with about 90% found just once. V gene TRBV7-6 combines with J gene TRBJ1-3; the D gene is possibly TRBD1 (6 bases). The sequenced material came from naive CD4+ T cells from PBMCs. The subset: CD45RA+ positively selected. This sequence was found in a man younger than 35 in good health. Some clones in this sample may be carry-over from other donors' samples. The CDR3 DNA follows: TGTGCCAGCAGCTTGGGGGGCGGTGGAAACACCATATATTTT. Amino acids: CASSLGGGGNTIYF.